This T cell receptor beta chain is drawn from a study of OX40 agonist ivuxolimab in advanced cancers. The study's findings and limits: Expanded clones were, on average, more numerous among CD8+ T cells than CD4+. It was not determined which antigens were specifically recognized by the peripheral T cells that had undergone clonal expansion.

Turning to this clone: As yet, its antigen is unknown.

V shed 3 bases and J 3 bases; nucleotides not matched to a gene: 5. The CDR3 totals 16 residues. Germline V gene data show CDR1 as KGHSH and CDR2 as LQKENI. Sequenced by immunoSEQ multiplex PCR; TCRdb stores in-frame clones only, minus some. Among more than 70,000 clones listed, roughly nine tenths were seen once. Sequencing used CD4+ or CD8+ T cells sorted from blood, obtained in a trial of the OX40 agonist ivuxolimab. This TCR was sampled from an adult with an advanced solid tumor such as melanoma, head and neck, liver or kidney cancer. This chain connects TRBV18 to TRBJ2-2; TRBD1 agrees at 9 bases. CDR3 nucleotides: TGTGCCAGCTCACCGGGACAGGGACGGGACACCGGGGAGCTGTTTTTT. Translated: CASSPGQGRDTGELFF.